Presented here are 22 T cell receptor beta chains from one specimen sequenced in a study of T cells in Graves' hyperthyroidism and ophthalmopathy. From RNA transcripts, TCR beta CDR3 regions were amplified. An initial round of RT-PCR targeting the TCR CDR3 relied on the HTBI primer set. Each CDR3 protein is one row after TCRdb ran MiXCR on the multiplex PCR reads. The sample lists about 260,000 distinct CDR3 sequences; approximately 20% were seen once. Sequenced sample: blood. These receptors originate from a young man with Graves' ophthalmopathy.

This clonotype was seen repeatedly, ten times or more. The chain combines TRBV5-1 with TRBJ2-3; TRBD2 matches 8 bases. This CDR3 comprises 15 residues. Germline V gene lookup returns CDR1 SGHRS and CDR2 YFSETQ. The V segment lost 4 bases and the J segment 4 bases; nucleotides outside the gene matches: 8. For the CDR3, the DNA is TGCGCCAGCAGCCCTGCGGGGGGAACCGCAGATACGCAGTATTTT. Its translation: CASSPAGGTADTQYF.

This chain's CDR3 is CASSSDVGTGAFGEQFF. CDR3 nucleotides: TGTGCCAGCAGTTCAGATGTCGGGACAGGGGCCTTCGGTGAGCAGTTCTTC. This sequence joins TRBV28 and TRBJ2-1; 10 bases match TRBD1. Germline V gene data show CDR1 as MDHEN and CDR2 as SYDVKM. This CDR3 has 17 amino acids. V gave up 4 bases and J gave up 9 bases; unmatched junction bases: 15.

This clonotype has a count of ten or more. The chain recombines TRBV20-1 with TRBJ2-1, with TRBD1 matching 7 bases. The CDR3 is made up of 14 amino acids. Unmatched junction bases numbered 8, after V lost 5 bases and J lost 4 bases. Per germline, CDR1 DFQATT and CDR2 SNEGSKA (reference sequence). The CDR3 reads CSAERQGRYNEQFF. For the CDR3, the DNA is TGCAGTGCTGAGCGACAGGGCCGTTACAATGAGCAGTTCTTC.

This clonotype was recorded many times. The rearrangement joins TRBV28 to TRBJ1-2; D is perhaps TRBD1 (6 bases). CDR1 and CDR2 (germline): MDHEN, SYDVKM. The CDR3 consists of 14 residues. The V end was cut by 8 bases, the J end by 0 bases, with 13 bases between. The CDR3 bases are TGTGCCAGCGCTGGACAGACTCCTAACTATGGCTACACCTTC. This sequence encodes CASAGQTPNYGYTF.

This clonotype came up a few times. The chain has TRBV5-1 and TRBJ2-3; 7 bases fit TRBD2. The V gene end was trimmed by 4 bases and the J gene end by 2 bases; junction bases not matched to a gene: 7. Germline CDR1 reads SGHRS; CDR2 reads YFSETQ. CDR3 length equals 15 residues. The CDR3 sequence is CASSPTAGTTDTQYF. The CDR3 bases are TGCGCCAGCAGCCCCACAGCGGGAACCACAGATACGCAGTATTTT.

This chain connects TRBV24-1 to TRBJ2-7, with 8 bases fitting TRBD1. This CDR3 contains 17 residues. V shed 9 bases, J shed 3 bases, and the junction held 18 bases outside the gene matches. From germline, CDR1 is KGHDR and CDR2 SFDVKD. As DNA, the CDR3 is TGTGCCACCTCAGGACAGGGCGAACCCAACGGAATCTACGAGCAGTACTTC. Translation: CATSGQGEPNGIYEQYF.

Turning to this clonotype: The junction departs from the called germline gene at one end, perhaps through a read error. The chain recombines TRBV20-1 with TRBJ1-3; D possibly corresponds to TRBD1 (6 bases). Germline CDR1 and CDR2: DFQATT and SNEGSKA (reference sequence). The CDR3 has 14 residues. The CDR3 nucleotides read TGCAGTGCTAGAGAACAGGGCGCTGGAAACACCATAAATTTT. Protein product: CSAREQGAGNTINF.

This clonotype was recorded a few times. The rearrangement links TRBV6-1 to TRBJ2-1, with TRBD2 matching over 10 bases. The CDR3 is 13 residues long. Trimming removed 8 bases from V and 9 bases from J; junction bases left unmatched: 7. Germline CDR1 is MNHNS and CDR2 is SASEGT. The CDR3 nucleotides are TGTGCCAGCCTACCGGGACTAGCGCGTGAGCAGTTCTTC. Protein product: CASLPGLAREQFF.

This clonotype was recorded only once. A much larger clonotype is one base distant, so this may be a read error. The chain uses TRBV19 and TRBJ1-2; tentative D call: TRBD1 (5 bases). This CDR3 has 12 amino acids. Per the germline V gene, CDR1 is LNHDA and CDR2 is SQIVND (reference sequence). In DNA, the CDR3 is TGTGCCAGTAGTACCTACAGGAACGGCTACGCCTTC. This codes for CASSTYRNGYAF.

This clonotype was seen repeatedly, ten times or more. The V and J genes are TRBV18 and TRBJ2-5; TRBD1 matches at 11 bases. This CDR3 region has 14 residues. The germline CDR1 and CDR2 sequences are KGHSH and LQKENI. V lost 1 base to trimming and J lost 5 bases; unmatched junction nucleotides: 0. DNA of the CDR3: TGTGCCAGCTCACCACGGGACAGGGGGGAGACCCAGTACTTC. Its translation: CASSPRDRGETQYF.

J is TRBJ2-5 and V is TRBV4-2, with 7 bases that match TRBD2. The CDR3 totals 15 residues. Trimming at V came to 4 bases and at J to 5 bases, leaving 10 bases not matched to a gene. The germline V gene has CDR1 LGHNA and CDR2 YNFKEQ. The CDR3 spells CASSRSGTTLETQYF. The CDR3 bases are TGTGCCAGCAGCCGCTCGGGGACTACGCTGGAGACCCAGTACTTC.

This chain links TRBV2 with TRBJ2-1; the match to TRBD2 covers 9 bases. From germline, CDR1 is SNHLY and CDR2 FYNNEI. V was pared by 11 bases and J by 5 bases, with 10 bases of the junction left unmatched. The CDR3 covers 14 residues. The CDR3 spells CAGSGTSIDNEQFF. CDR3 nucleotides: TGTGCCGGTTCGGGGACTAGCATCGACAATGAGCAGTTCTTC.

This clonotype was detected a few times. The chain recombines TRBV20-1 with TRBJ2-7, with D perhaps matching TRBD1 (6 bases). V gave up 3 bases and J gave up 2 bases, with 14 bases separating them. The CDR3 length is 14 residues. Per the germline V gene, CDR1 is DFQATT and CDR2 is SNEGSKA (reference sequence). CDR3 sequence reads: CSASNWDKPYEQYF. As DNA, the CDR3 is TGCAGTGCTAGTAATTGGGACAAACCCTACGAGCAGTACTTC.

This clonotype came up a few times. The chain carries TRBV7-9 and TRBJ2-5, with D tentatively TRBD2 (5 bases). Trimming removed 3 bases from V and 2 bases from J, with 13 bases in between. Germline V gives CDR1 SEHNR, CDR2 FQNEAQ (reference sequence). The CDR3 consists of 15 residues. The CDR3 loop is CASSFRGSVQETQYF. DNA for the CDR3: TGTGCCAGCAGCTTCAGAGGGTCGGTTCAAGAGACCCAGTACTTC.

This clonotype was observed a handful of times. J is TRBJ2-1 and V is TRBV6-1; a possible D gene is TRBD2 (5 bases). The CDR3 is 14 residues long. Germline V CDR1 and CDR2: MNHNS, SASEGT. Trimming shortened V by 10 bases and J by 6 bases, and 19 bases separated the two germline ends. Written as DNA, the CDR3 is TGTGCCACCCAGTCGGGGTCGTGGGGCAATGAGCAGTTCTTC. Translation gives CATQSGSWGNEQFF.

This clonotype was seen many times. This chain links TRBV6-1 with TRBJ2-7, with 7 bases lining up with TRBD1. Losses at the gene ends were 7 bases for V and 0 bases for J; bases not matched to a gene: 9. Germline V lookup: CDR1 MNHNS, CDR2 SASEGT. The CDR3 loop spans 15 amino acids. CDR3 nucleotide sequence: TGTGCCAGCACAGATTCCGGGACAGTCTCCTACGAGCAGTACTTC. Translation gives CASTDSGTVSYEQYF.

This sequence joins TRBV20-1 and TRBJ1-2; D is unresolved. The CDR3 runs to 13 residues. Deletions cut 3 bases from V and 1 base from J, with 9 bases between. CDR1 and CDR2 from the germline V gene are DFQATT and SNEGSKA (reference sequence). DNA for the CDR3: TGCAGTGCTAGTACCGGTAATAACTATGGCTACACCTTC. This encodes CSASTGNNYGYTF.

This clonotype was recorded once. The chain is built from TRBV3-1 and TRBJ1-3, with D possibly being TRBD1 (6 bases). The germline V gene has CDR1 LGHDT and CDR2 YNNKEL (reference sequence). Trimming stripped 4 bases from V and 1 base from J, with 11 bases between. There are 15 residues in the CDR3. The CDR3 region has the DNA TGTGCCAGCAGCCCAGGGGCTGGGTCTGGAAACACCATATATTTT. The encoded protein is CASSPGAGSGNTIYF.

This clonotype showed up many times. V and J are TRBV11-2 and TRBJ2-1; 8 bases are a match to TRBD2. V dropped 3 bases and J dropped 3; count of bases not matched to a gene: 7. CDR1 and CDR2 (germline): SGHAT, FQNNGV. The CDR3 consists of 16 residues. CDR3 nucleotides: TGTGCCAGCAGCTTTTACGGGAGCGGGAGCTACAATGAGCAGTTCTTC. Translation gives CASSFYGSGSYNEQFF.

The V gene is TRBV9, the J gene TRBJ2-2; D unresolved. V was clipped by 0 bases and J by 8 bases, with 5 bases between them. There are 12 residues in the CDR3. Germline V lookup: CDR1 SGDLS, CDR2 YYNGEE. The CDR3 protein is CASSVEWGELFF. CDR3 coding DNA: TGTGCCAGCAGCGTAGAATGGGGGGAGCTGTTTTTT.

Many counts were recorded for this clonotype. This rearrangement joins TRBV5-1 to TRBJ1-1; D gene unclear. V was pared by 1 base and J by 6 bases, with 19 bases between. The CDR3 loop spans 16 amino acids. The germline V gene encodes CDR1 SGHRS and CDR2 YFSETQ. CDR3 in DNA: TGCGCCAGCAGCTTGCTCAGGTCCCGGGAGGTGGCTGAAGCTTTCTTT. Translation: CASSLLRSREVAEAFF.

In this sample, this clonotype turned up many times. The chain has TRBV11-2 and TRBJ2-7; the D gene could be TRBD1 or TRBD2 (5 bases each). V was clipped by 2 bases and J by 3 bases, with 11 bases between them. Germline V gene data show CDR1 as SGHAT and CDR2 as FQNNGV. The CDR3 runs to 14 residues. The CDR3 sequence: CASSLFGGDYEQYF. For the CDR3, the DNA is TGTGCCAGCAGCTTATTTGGGGGAGACTACGAGCAGTACTTC. The whole variable domain, remainder taken from reference TRBV11-2 and TRBJ2-7, is EAGVAQSPRYKIIEKRQSVAFWCNPISGHATLYWYQQILGQGPKLLIQFQNNGVVDDSQLPKDRFSAERLKGVDSTLKIQPAKLEDSAVYLCASSLFGGDYEQYFGPGTRLTVT.